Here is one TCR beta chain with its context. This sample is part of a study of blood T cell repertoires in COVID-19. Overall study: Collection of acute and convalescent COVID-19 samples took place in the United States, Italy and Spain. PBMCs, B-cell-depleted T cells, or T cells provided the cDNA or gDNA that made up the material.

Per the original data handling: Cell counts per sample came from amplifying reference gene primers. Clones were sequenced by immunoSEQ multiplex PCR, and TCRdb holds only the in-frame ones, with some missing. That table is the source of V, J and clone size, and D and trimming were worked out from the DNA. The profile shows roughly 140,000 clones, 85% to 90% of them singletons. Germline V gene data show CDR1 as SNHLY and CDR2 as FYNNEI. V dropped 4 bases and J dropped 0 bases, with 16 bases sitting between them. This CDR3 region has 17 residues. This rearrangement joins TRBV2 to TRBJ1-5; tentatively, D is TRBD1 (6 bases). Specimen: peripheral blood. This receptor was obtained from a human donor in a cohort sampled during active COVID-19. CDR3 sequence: CASSGWMGQNSNQPQHF. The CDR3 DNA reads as TGTGCCAGCAGTGGCTGGATGGGACAAAATAGCAATCAGCCCCAGCATTTT.